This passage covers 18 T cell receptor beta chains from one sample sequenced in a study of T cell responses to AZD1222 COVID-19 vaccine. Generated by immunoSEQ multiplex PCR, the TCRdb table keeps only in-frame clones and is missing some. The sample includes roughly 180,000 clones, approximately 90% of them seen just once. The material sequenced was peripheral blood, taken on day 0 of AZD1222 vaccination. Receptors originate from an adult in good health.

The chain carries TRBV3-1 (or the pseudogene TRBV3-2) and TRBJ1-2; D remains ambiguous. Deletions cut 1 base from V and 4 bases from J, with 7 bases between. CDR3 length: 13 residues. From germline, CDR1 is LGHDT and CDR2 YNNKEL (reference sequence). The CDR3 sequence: CASSQAGIYGYTF. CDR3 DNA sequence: TGTGCCAGCAGCCAAGCCGGGATCTATGGCTACACCTTC.

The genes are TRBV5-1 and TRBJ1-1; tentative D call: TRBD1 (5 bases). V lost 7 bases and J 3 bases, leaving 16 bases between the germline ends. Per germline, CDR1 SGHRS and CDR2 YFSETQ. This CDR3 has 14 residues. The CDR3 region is CASLRDVGDTEAFF. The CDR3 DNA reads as TGCGCCAGCTTACGGGATGTGGGGGACACTGAAGCTTTCTTT.

This chain's CDR3 is CASSPGLLGTDTQYF. In DNA, the CDR3 is TGTGCCAGCAGCCCTGGACTATTGGGCACAGATACGCAGTATTTT. The V call is TRBV14, the J call TRBJ2-3, with D perhaps TRBD2 (6 bases). The V gene's germline CDR1 is SGHDN and CDR2 FVKESK. The V gene lost 4 bases and the J gene lost 1 base, with 12 bases spanning the gap. The CDR3 consists of 15 residues. Using reference TRBV14 and TRBJ2-3 for the parts outside the CDR3, the full variable domain is EAGVTQFPSHSVIEKGQTVTLRCDPISGHDNLYWYRRVMGKEIKFLLHFVKESKQDESGMPNNRFLAERTGGTYSTLKVQPAELEDSGVYFCASSPGLLGTDTQYFGPGTRLTVL.

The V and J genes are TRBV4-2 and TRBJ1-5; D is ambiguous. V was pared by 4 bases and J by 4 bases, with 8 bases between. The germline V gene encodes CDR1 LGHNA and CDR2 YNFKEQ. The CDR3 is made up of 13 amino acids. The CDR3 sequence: CASSPLQNQPQHF. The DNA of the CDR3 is TGTGCCAGCAGCCCTCTCCAGAATCAGCCCCAGCATTTT.

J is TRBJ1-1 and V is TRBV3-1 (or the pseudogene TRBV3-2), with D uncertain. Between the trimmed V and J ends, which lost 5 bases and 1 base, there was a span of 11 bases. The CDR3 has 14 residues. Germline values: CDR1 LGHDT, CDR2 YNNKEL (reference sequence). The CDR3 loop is CASSSQPGNTEAFF. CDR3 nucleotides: TGTGCCAGCAGCTCACAGCCAGGGAACACTGAAGCTTTCTTT.

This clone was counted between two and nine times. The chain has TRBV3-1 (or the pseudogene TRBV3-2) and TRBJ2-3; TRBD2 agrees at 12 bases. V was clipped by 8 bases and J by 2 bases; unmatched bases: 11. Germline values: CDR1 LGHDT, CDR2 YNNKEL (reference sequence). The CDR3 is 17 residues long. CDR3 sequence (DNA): TGTGCCAGCGGCGAAGGGACTAGCGGGCCGCACACAGATACGCAGTATTTT. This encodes CASGEGTSGPHTDTQYF.

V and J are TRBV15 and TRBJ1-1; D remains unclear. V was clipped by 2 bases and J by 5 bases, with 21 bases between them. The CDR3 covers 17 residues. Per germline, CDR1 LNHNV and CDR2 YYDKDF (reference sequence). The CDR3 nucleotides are TGTGCCACCAGCAGACCTGCGGGCGGGCGCCGAGGAACTGAAGCTTTCTTT. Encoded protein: CATSRPAGGRRGTEAFF.

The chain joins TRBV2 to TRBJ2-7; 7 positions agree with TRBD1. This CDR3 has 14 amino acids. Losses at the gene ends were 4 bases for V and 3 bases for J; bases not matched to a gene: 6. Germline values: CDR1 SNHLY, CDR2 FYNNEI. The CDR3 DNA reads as TGTGCCAGCAGTGCCAGGGACAGTGGCTACGAGCAGTACTTC. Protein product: CASSARDSGYEQYF.

CDR3 nucleotide sequence: TGTGCTAGTGGTTTGGATCCAGGGGGAGGGGCGGGAGTGTTCACCGAGCAGTACTTC. Amino acid sequence: CASGLDPGGGAGVFTEQYF. The gene calls are TRBV12-5 and TRBJ2-7; possibly TRBD1 or TRBD2 for D (7 bases each). V was pared by 1 base and J by 6 bases, with 28 bases between. Germline values: CDR1 LGHNT, CDR2 FRNRAP. The length of the CDR3 is 19 residues.

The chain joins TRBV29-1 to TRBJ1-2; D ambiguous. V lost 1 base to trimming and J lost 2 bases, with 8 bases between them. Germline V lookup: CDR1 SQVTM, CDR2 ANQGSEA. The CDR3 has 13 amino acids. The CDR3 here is CSVEVRVNYGYTF. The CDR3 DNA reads TGCAGCGTTGAAGTGAGGGTAAACTATGGCTACACCTTC.

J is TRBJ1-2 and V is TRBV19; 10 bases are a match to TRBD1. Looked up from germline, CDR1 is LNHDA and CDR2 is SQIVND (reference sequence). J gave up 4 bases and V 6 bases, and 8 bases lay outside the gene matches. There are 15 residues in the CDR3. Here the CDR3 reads CASSLRTGGPYGYTF. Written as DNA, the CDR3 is TGTGCCAGTAGCTTGCGGACAGGGGGACCCTATGGCTACACCTTC.

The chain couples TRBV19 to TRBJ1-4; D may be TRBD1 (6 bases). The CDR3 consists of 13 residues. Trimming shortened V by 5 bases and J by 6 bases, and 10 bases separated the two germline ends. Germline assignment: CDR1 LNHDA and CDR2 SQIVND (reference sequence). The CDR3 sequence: CASSRGRDEKLFF. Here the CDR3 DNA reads TGTGCCAGTAGTCGGGGGCGGGATGAAAAACTGTTTTTT.

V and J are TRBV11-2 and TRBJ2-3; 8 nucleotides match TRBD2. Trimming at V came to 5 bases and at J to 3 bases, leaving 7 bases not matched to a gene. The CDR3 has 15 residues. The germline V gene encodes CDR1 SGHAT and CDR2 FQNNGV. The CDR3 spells CASSSTSGGTDTQYF. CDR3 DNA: TGTGCCAGCAGCAGTACTAGCGGTGGTACAGATACGCAGTATTTT. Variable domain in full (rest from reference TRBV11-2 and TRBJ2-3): EAGVAQSPRYKIIEKRQSVAFWCNPISGHATLYWYQQILGQGPKLLIQFQNNGVVDDSQLPKDRFSAERLKGVDSTLKIQPAKLEDSAVYLCASSSTSGGTDTQYFGPGTRLTVL.

In DNA, the CDR3 is TGTGCCAGCAGCCGTGAACAGGGTCCGGGCACTGAAGCTTTCTTT. Translating it yields CASSREQGPGTEAFF. The chain uses TRBV11-2 and TRBJ1-1, with D perhaps TRBD1 (6 bases). Germline lookup yields CDR1 SGHAT and CDR2 FQNNGV. V lost 5 bases to trimming and J lost 4 bases, with 17 bases between them. This CDR3 comprises 15 residues.

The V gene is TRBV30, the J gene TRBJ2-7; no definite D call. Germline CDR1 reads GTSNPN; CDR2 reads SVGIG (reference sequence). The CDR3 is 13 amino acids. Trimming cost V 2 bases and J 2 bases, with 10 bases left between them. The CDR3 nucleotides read TGTGCCTGGAGTTGGCTAGATACCTACGAGCAGTACTTC. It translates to CAWSWLDTYEQYF.

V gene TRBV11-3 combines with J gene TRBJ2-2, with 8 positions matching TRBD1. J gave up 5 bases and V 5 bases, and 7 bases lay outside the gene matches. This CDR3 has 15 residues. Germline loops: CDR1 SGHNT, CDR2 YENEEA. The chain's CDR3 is CASSGQGAPTGELFF. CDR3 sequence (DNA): TGTGCCAGCAGCGGCCAGGGGGCGCCGACCGGGGAGCTGTTTTTT.

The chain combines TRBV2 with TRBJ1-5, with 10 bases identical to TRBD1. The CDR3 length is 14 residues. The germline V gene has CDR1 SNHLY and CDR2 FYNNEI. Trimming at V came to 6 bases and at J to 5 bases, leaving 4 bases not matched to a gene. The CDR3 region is CASSPGQGDQPQHF. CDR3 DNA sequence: TGTGCCAGCAGCCCCGGACAGGGGGATCAGCCCCAGCATTTT. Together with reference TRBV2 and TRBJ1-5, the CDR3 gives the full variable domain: EPEVTQTPSHQVTQMGQEVILRCVPISNHLYFYWYRQILGQKVEFLVSFYNNEISEKSEIFDDQFSVERPDGSNFTLKIRSTKLEDSAMYFCASSPGQGDQPQHFGDGTRLSIL.

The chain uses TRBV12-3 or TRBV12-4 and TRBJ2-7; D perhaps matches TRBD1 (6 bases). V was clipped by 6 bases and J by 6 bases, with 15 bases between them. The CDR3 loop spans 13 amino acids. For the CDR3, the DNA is TGTGCCAGCAGCCTCCGGTTACAGGGCGAGCAGTACTTC. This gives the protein CASSLRLQGEQYF.